The next 9 T cell receptor beta chains were all read from a single sample in a study of T cell responses to AZD1222 COVID-19 vaccine. Only in-frame clones appear in the TCRdb table, and some are missing; sequencing was by immunoSEQ multiplex PCR. The sample lists about 260,000 clones; 93% were seen once. The sequences come from peripheral blood, collected on day 0 of AZD1222 vaccination. The receptors here all came from an adult in good health.

V is TRBV7-9 and J is TRBJ2-7; D remains unclear. CDR3 length: 12 residues. Looked up from germline, CDR1 is SEHNR and CDR2 is FQNEAQ (reference sequence). The ends were cut back, 1 base at V and 3 bases at J, with 4 bases in the middle. CDR3 sequence reads: CASSLGDYEQYF. As DNA, the CDR3 is TGTGCCAGCAGCTTAGGTGACTACGAGCAGTACTTC.

This chain uses TRBV11-2 with TRBJ2-7; no clear D. This CDR3 region has 14 residues. V dropped 0 bases and J dropped 6 bases, with 12 bases sitting between them. The germline V gene has CDR1 SGHAT and CDR2 FQNNGV. Here the CDR3 reads CASSLDPLMGEQYF. As DNA, the CDR3 is TGTGCCAGCAGCTTAGATCCGCTCATGGGCGAGCAGTACTTC.

To note about this clone: A read error may produce the germline difference seen at one junction end. The gene calls are TRBV6-5 and TRBJ2-7; D ambiguous. CDR3 length equals 15 residues. Germline lookup yields CDR1 MNHEY and CDR2 SVGAGI. In DNA, the CDR3 is TGTGCCAGCAGGCCCCCCTATGTAGGATCCTCCGAGCAGTACTTC. Amino acids: CASRPPYVGSSEQYF.

The chain employs TRBV27 and TRBJ2-5, with D possibly TRBD2 on 7 matching bases. CDR1 and CDR2 from the germline V gene are MNHEY and SMNVEV (reference sequence). This CDR3 region has 15 residues. The V end lost 0 bases, the J end lost 4 bases, and 12 bases lay between the germline ends. The CDR3 nucleotides are TGTGCCAGCAGTTTATCGGGGGCGGGGGTAGAGACCCAGTACTTC. Translation: CASSLSGAGVETQYF.

The chain employs TRBV2 and TRBJ2-7; D not resolved. Deletions cut 5 bases from V and 4 bases from J, with 9 bases between. The CDR3 extends over 12 amino acids. The germline gives CDR1 SNHLY, CDR2 FYNNEI. This CDR3 reads CASSSLSYEQYF. The CDR3 nucleotides read TGTGCCAGCAGTTCACTCAGTTACGAGCAGTACTTC. Full variable domain (missing parts from reference TRBV2 and TRBJ2-7): EPEVTQTPSHQVTQMGQEVILRCVPISNHLYFYWYRQILGQKVEFLVSFYNNEISEKSEIFDDQFSVERPDGSNFTLKIRSTKLEDSAMYFCASSSLSYEQYFGPGTRLTVT.

This sequence joins TRBV6-5 and TRBJ1-3; D is undetermined. From germline, CDR1 is MNHEY and CDR2 SVGAGI. V was shortened by 8 bases and J by 0 bases, with 14 bases between the two germline ends. The CDR3 consists of 15 residues. CDR3 residues: CASSDGESSGNTIYF. CDR3 nucleotide sequence: TGTGCCAGCTCGGACGGCGAGAGCTCTGGAAACACCATATATTTT.

The V and J genes are TRBV9 and TRBJ2-5, with D maybe TRBD2 (7 bases). Trimming left V 2 bases short and J 4 bases short, with 15 bases between. The germline CDR1 and CDR2 sequences are SGDLS and YYNGEE. This CDR3 is built from 15 residues. In nucleotides, the CDR3 is TGTGCCAGCAGCGTGGGGGGGCCGGGACGAGAGACCCAGTACTTC. Amino acid sequence: CASSVGGPGRETQYF.

A note on this clone: Other DNA sequences from this sample encode an identical CDR3 as well. The rearrangement joins TRBV18 to TRBJ1-5; a weak D match, TRBD1 (6 bases). V was clipped by 3 bases and J by 4 bases, with 10 bases between them. In germline, CDR1 is KGHSH, CDR2 LQKENI. The CDR3 runs to 14 residues. CDR3 DNA: TGTGCCAGCTCACCGGAGGGGGGGAATCAGCCCCAGCATTTT. It specifies CASSPEGGNQPQHF.

This chain joins TRBV5-1 and TRBJ2-3; TRBD2 agrees at 10 bases. Germline values: CDR1 SGHRS, CDR2 YFSETQ. V was clipped by 1 base and J by 0 bases; unmatched bases: 8. The CDR3 is made up of 18 amino acids. The CDR3 loop reads CASSLWGTSVPSTDTQYF. CDR3 DNA: TGCGCCAGCAGCTTGTGGGGGACTAGCGTTCCTAGCACAGATACGCAGTATTTT. Together with reference TRBV5-1 and TRBJ2-3, the CDR3 gives the full variable domain: KAGVTQTPRYLIKTRGQQVTLSCSPISGHRSVSWYQQTPGQGLQFLFEYFSETQRNKGNFPGRFSGRQFSNSRSEMNVSTLELGDSALYLCASSLWGTSVPSTDTQYFGPGTRLTVL.